The 20 T cell receptor beta chains in this list originate from one sample, sequenced in a study of blood T cells in healthy people across ages. Combining a sample-barcoded 5' primer with a J-beta primer mix, a second PCR ran for roughly 7 to 12 cycles. MiXCR, run by TCRdb on the 5' RACE reads, gives a single entry per CDR3 protein. Among about 720,000 distinct CDR3 sequences listed, approximately 25% were seen once. This sample also belongs to another study, concerning T cells of mothers and their children.

The sample consisted of blood. The source is a boy aged 10-17 years in good health.

V gene TRBV7-8 combines with J gene TRBJ1-6; D gene unclear. This CDR3 has 14 residues. V was cut by 4 bases and J by 5 bases, with 9 bases left in between. Germline loops: CDR1 SGHVS, CDR2 FQNEAQ. DNA for the CDR3: TGTGCCAGCAGCTCCGGGGTGAATAATTCACCCCTCCACTTT. It is translated as CASSSGVNNSPLHF.

This clonotype has a handful of counts. The gene calls are TRBV27 and TRBJ2-1, with 8 bases fitting TRBD2. This CDR3 is 18 amino acids long. The J segment lost 2 bases and the V segment lost 1 base, leaving 10 bases of the junction unmatched. Germline-derived CDR1 and CDR2 are MNHEY and SMNVEV (reference sequence). The CDR3: CASSLYAPGGHPYNEQFF. CDR3 sequence (DNA): TGTGCCAGCAGTTTATATGCCCCGGGAGGGCACCCCTACAATGAGCAGTTCTTC.

The chain employs TRBV7-2 and TRBJ1-4, with a possible D match to TRBD1 (6 bases). The CDR3 has 12 amino acids. V was pared by 3 bases and J by 10 bases, with 9 bases between. The germline V gene encodes CDR1 SGHTA and CDR2 FQGNSA. The CDR3 DNA follows: TGTGCCAGCAGCTTGGACAGCGGAAAACTGTTTTTT. It codes for CASSLDSGKLFF.

The V call is TRBV4-3, the J call TRBJ2-5; 7 bases fit TRBD2. The J call is in doubt because the DNA end fits TRBJ2-7 better. This CDR3 is built from 16 residues. Germline V gives CDR1 LGHNA, CDR2 YSLEER. CDR3 region: CASSQDFAGASYEQYF. The CDR3, as DNA: TGCGCCAGCAGCCAAGATTTTGCGGGAGCGTCCTACGAGCAGTACTTC.

V gene TRBV5-1 combines with J gene TRBJ2-5, with TRBD1 matching 11 bases. CDR1 is SGHRS and CDR2 is YFSETQ in the germline V gene. V lost 7 bases to trimming and J lost 4 bases; unmatched junction nucleotides: 6. The CDR3 totals 14 residues. The CDR3 region is CASGWTGGRETQYF. The CDR3 bases are TGCGCCAGCGGCTGGACAGGGGGCCGAGAGACCCAGTACTTC.

This clonotype was counted a few times. This sequence joins TRBV4-1 and TRBJ1-2; a weak D match, TRBD1 (6 bases). Germline assignment: CDR1 MGHRA and CDR2 YSYEKL. V gave up 5 bases and J gave up 4 bases, with 14 bases separating them. This CDR3 is 14 amino acids long. The CDR3 here is CASSAWDTPYGYTF. CDR3 bases: TGCGCCAGCAGCGCCTGGGACACTCCCTATGGCTACACCTTC.

The chain combines TRBV27 with TRBJ2-5; 16 bases fit TRBD2. The germline V gene encodes CDR1 MNHEY and CDR2 SMNVEV (reference sequence). The CDR3 length is 17 residues. V lost 6 bases and J lost 5; bases outside the gene matches: 9. The CDR3 spells CASRKGLAGGYGETQYF. The DNA for the CDR3 is TGTGCCAGCAGAAAGGGACTAGCGGGAGGGTACGGGGAGACCCAGTACTTC.

V is TRBV4-2 and J is TRBJ1-2, with D perhaps TRBD1 (6 bases). Germline V gene data show CDR1 as LGHNA and CDR2 as YNFKEQ. The CDR3 length is 12 residues. The V and J ends lost 6 bases and 6 bases respectively, with 11 bases between them. CDR3 loop: CASRGGTNGYTF. CDR3 nucleotide sequence: TGTGCCAGCAGAGGGGGAACTAATGGCTACACCTTC.

CDR3 nucleotides: TGTGCCAGCAGCTTACACCAGGAGTCCTCTGGCTACACCTTC. This gives the protein CASSLHQESSGYTF. The V call is TRBV7-2, the J call TRBJ1-2; D unclear. CDR1 is SGHTA, CDR2 FQGNSA, per germline. With 2 bases removed from V and 7 bases from J, the gap between germline ends came to 14 bases. The CDR3 is made up of 14 amino acids.

A few counts support this clonotype. The V gene is TRBV6-5, the J gene TRBJ2-2, with 9 bases lining up with TRBD1. With 7 bases clipped from V and 4 bases from J, the junction kept 7 bases outside the gene matches. Germline V CDR1 and CDR2: MNHEY, SVGAGI. This CDR3 comprises 15 residues. The CDR3 loop reads CASTFDRGFTGELFF. In nucleotides, the CDR3 is TGTGCCAGCACCTTCGACAGGGGGTTCACCGGGGAGCTGTTTTTT.

The sample holds a few counts of this clonotype. The rearrangement uses TRBV12-3 or TRBV12-4 and TRBJ1-1, with TRBD1 identical over 7 bases. This CDR3 has 17 amino acids. V gave up 3 bases and J gave up 4 bases; unmatched junction bases: 14. As DNA, the CDR3 is TGTGCCAGCAGTTTTAGGACAACACAGGGGCCCAGCACTGAAGCTTTCTTT. It specifies CASSFRTTQGPSTEAFF.

This clonotype was seen only a few times. This chain uses TRBV28 with TRBJ1-5, with TRBD1 as a possible D gene (5 bases). Deletions cut 6 bases from V and 7 bases from J, with 13 bases between. This CDR3 spans 13 amino acids. Germline CDR1 reads MDHEN; CDR2 reads SYDVKM. In nucleotides, the CDR3 is TGTGCCAGCAGCGTTCGTTGGGGGCAGCCCCAGCATTTT. It yields the protein CASSVRWGQPQHF.

The gene calls are TRBV2 and TRBJ1-2; no clear D. V was cut by 4 bases and J by 1 base, with 10 bases left in between. The CDR3 is 14 amino acids. CDR1 and CDR2 from the germline V gene are SNHLY and FYNNEI. DNA of the CDR3: TGTGCCAGCAGTGCTCGGACGGATAACTATGGCTACACCTTC. It encodes CASSARTDNYGYTF.

The rearrangement uses TRBV7-2 and TRBJ2-7; no clear D. Trimming removed 6 bases from V and 1 base from J, with 10 bases in between. CDR1 is SGHTA, CDR2 FQGNSA, per germline. This CDR3 is built from 13 residues. The CDR3 coding sequence is TGTGCCAGCAGAGGCAGTCAGTCCTACGAGCAGTACTTC. Translating it yields CASRGSQSYEQYF.

The rearrangement joins TRBV7-8 to TRBJ2-1, with a tentative D call TRBD2 (5 bases). Germline V gene data show CDR1 as SGHVS and CDR2 as FQNEAQ. V was pared by 8 bases and J by 6 bases, with 20 bases between. The CDR3 extends over 15 amino acids. This CDR3 reads CASVDGVPYGNEQFF. CDR3 coding DNA: TGTGCCAGCGTCGACGGGGTCCCATACGGCAATGAGCAGTTCTTC.

The chain joins TRBV29-1 to TRBJ2-1, with D hard to call. Germline V gives CDR1 SQVTM, CDR2 ANQGSEA. Trimming cost V 5 bases and J 8 bases, with 10 bases left between them. There are 11 residues in the CDR3. The CDR3 sequence: CSVPSSYEQFF. Written as DNA, the CDR3 is TGCAGCGTTCCGAGCAGCTATGAGCAGTTCTTC.

The count of this clonotype is one. This chain uses TRBV5-1 with TRBJ1-3; the D gene is possibly TRBD1 (6 bases). Trimming pared 3 bases from V and 0 bases from J, leaving 13 bases between. Germline CDR1 SGHRS, CDR2 YFSETQ. The CDR3 has 16 residues. The CDR3 here is CASSYGGPDSGNTIYF. The CDR3 region has the DNA TGCGCCAGCAGCTATGGGGGGCCTGACTCTGGAAACACCATATATTTT.

The CDR3 region is CASGSLAKNTGELFF. The CDR3 DNA sequence: TGTGCTAGTGGTTCACTAGCGAAGAACACCGGGGAGCTGTTTTTT. The genes are TRBV12-5 and TRBJ2-2; 7 bases match TRBD2. The CDR3 has 15 amino acids. CDR1 and CDR2 from the germline V gene are LGHNT and FRNRAP. V lost 4 bases and J lost 1; bases outside the gene matches: 3.

This clonotype was detected only a few times. The chain has TRBV28 and TRBJ2-5, with TRBD1 matching 9 bases. The V segment lost 3 bases and the J segment 4 bases; nucleotides outside the gene matches: 9. The CDR3 covers 16 residues. Germline lookup yields CDR1 MDHEN and CDR2 SYDVKM. This CDR3 reads CASSFPGQGFVETQYF. In DNA form, the CDR3 reads TGTGCCAGCAGTTTTCCGGGACAGGGTTTCGTAGAGACCCAGTACTTC.

The chain is built from TRBV7-2 and TRBJ1-3; perhaps TRBD1 as D (5 bases). CDR3 length equals 19 residues. CDR1 is SGHTA, CDR2 FQGNSA, per germline. V lost 2 bases, J lost 0 bases, and 20 bases lay in between. The CDR3 region is CASSLTPSLRQSSGNTIYF. CDR3 bases: TGTGCCAGCAGCTTAACCCCCTCCCTGAGACAGTCCTCTGGAAACACCATATATTTT.